These 2 T cell receptor beta chains originate from one sample sequenced in a study of blood T cell repertoires in COVID-19. The data were produced by immunoSEQ multiplex PCR, yet TCRdb's version contains in-frame clones alone and is incomplete. The top ten clones hold around 16% of a sample with more than 150,000 clones, roughly nine tenths of them seen once. Sequences were obtained from peripheral blood. The origin of the receptors is a woman aged 40 to 50 with acute or convalescent COVID-19.

J is TRBJ1-1 and V is TRBV5-4; 9 bases are a match to TRBD1. The J segment lost 5 bases and the V segment lost 0 bases, leaving 5 bases of the junction unmatched. The CDR3 extends over 15 amino acids. The germline gives CDR1 SGHNT, CDR2 YYREEE (reference sequence). The CDR3 sequence: CASSLGQGGQTEAFF. CDR3 bases: TGTGCCAGCAGCTTGGGACAGGGGGGGCAAACTGAAGCTTTCTTT.

The chain recombines TRBV3-1 (or the pseudogene TRBV3-2) with TRBJ2-7, with 11 bases fitting TRBD2. CDR1 and CDR2 (germline): LGHDT, YNNKEL (reference sequence). The CDR3 loop spans 17 amino acids. V lost 4 bases and J lost 2; bases outside the gene matches: 10. CDR3 region: CASSLSSGRPNPYEQYF. The CDR3 DNA reads as TGTGCCAGCAGCCTCTCTAGCGGGAGGCCCAACCCCTACGAGCAGTACTTC.